The subject of this entry is one T cell receptor (beta chain). The data were produced by immunoSEQ multiplex PCR, yet TCRdb's version contains in-frame clones alone and is incomplete. The table includes about 290,000 clones, over 80% detected once. The data stem from a study of blood T cell repertoires in COVID-19. V trimming: 2 bases; J trimming: 2 bases; junction bases outside the gene matches: 5. The CDR3 contains 15 residues. Germline V gives CDR1 MGHRA, CDR2 YSYEKL. The specimen was peripheral blood. This sequence originates from a woman between 45 and 65 years old with active or convalescent COVID-19. This chain connects TRBV4-1 to TRBJ1-2; TRBD1 aligns across 7 bases. Here the CDR3 reads CASSQRGGGNYGYTF. The CDR3 nucleotides read TGCGCCAGCAGCCAACGAGGGGGCGGAAACTATGGCTACACCTTC.